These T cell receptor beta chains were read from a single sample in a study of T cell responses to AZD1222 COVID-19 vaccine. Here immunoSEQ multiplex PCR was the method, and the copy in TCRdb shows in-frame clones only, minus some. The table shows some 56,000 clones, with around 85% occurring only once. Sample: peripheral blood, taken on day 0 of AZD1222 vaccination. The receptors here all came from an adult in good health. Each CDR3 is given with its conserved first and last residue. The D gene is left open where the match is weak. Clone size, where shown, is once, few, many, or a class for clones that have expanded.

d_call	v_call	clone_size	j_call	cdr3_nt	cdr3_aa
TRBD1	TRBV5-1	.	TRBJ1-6	TGCGCCAGCAGTGGAGAGGGGACAGACGGGTCACCCCTCCACTTT	CASSGEGTDGSPLHF
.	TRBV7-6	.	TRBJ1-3	TGTGCCAGCAGCTTAGTCGGCGGGAGCTCTGGAAACACCATATATTTT	CASSLVGGSSGNTIYF
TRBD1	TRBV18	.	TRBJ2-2	TGTGCCAGCTCACCACCCGGACAGGGAGTTTTCGGGGAGCTGTTTTTT	CASSPPGQGVFGELFF
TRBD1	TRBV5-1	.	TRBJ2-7	TGCGCCAGCAGTCTCTGGACAGGGGGCGCGGGGGAGCAGTACTTC	CASSLWTGGAGEQYF
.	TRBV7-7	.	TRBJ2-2	TGTGCTAGCAGCTTGTTCGGGGGGCCACCCGCCGGGGAGCTGTTTTTT	CASSLFGGPPAGELFF
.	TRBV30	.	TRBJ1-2	TGTGCCTGGAGTGTACTTTACGGCGGTGGCTACACCTTC	CAWSVLYGGGYTF
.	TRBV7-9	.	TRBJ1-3	TGTGCCAGCAGCTTTGGCCGAAGCTCTGGAAACACCATATATTTT	CASSFGRSSGNTIYF
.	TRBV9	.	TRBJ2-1	TGTGCCAGCAGCGTGGGCAGCTCCTACAATGAGCAGTTCTTC	CASSVGSSYNEQFF
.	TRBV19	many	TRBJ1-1	TGTGCCAGTAGTGGCGGGGGAGACCTAAACACTGAAGCTTTCTTT	CASSGGGDLNTEAFF
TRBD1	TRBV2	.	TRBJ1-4	TGTGCCAGCATACAGGGGCTCGCTAATGAAAAACTGTTTTTT	CASIQGLANEKLFF
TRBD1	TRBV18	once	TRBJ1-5	TGTGCCAGCTCACCCCAGGGGGATCAGCCCCAGCATTTT	CASSPQGDQPQHF
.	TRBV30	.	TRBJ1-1	TGTGCCTGGAGCCTCCAGCCTGAAGCTTTCTTT	CAWSLQPEAFF
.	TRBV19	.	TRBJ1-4	TGTGCCACCCTAGATGGGGAAAAACTGTTTTTT	CATLDGEKLFF
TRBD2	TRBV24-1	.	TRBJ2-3	TGTGCCACCAGTGATTTAAAACTAGCGGGGGATACGCAGTATTTT	CATSDLKLAGDTQYF
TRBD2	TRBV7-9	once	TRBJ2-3	TGTGCCAGCAGCTCGACTAGCGGGATTGCAGATACGCAGTATTTT	CASSSTSGIADTQYF
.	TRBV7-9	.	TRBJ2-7	TGTGCCAGCAGCTTAATGGTTGCTGGGGAGCAGTACTTC	CASSLMVAGEQYF
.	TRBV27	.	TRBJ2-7	TGTGCCAGCTCCCATGGCAGCTCCTACGAGCAGTACTTC	CASSHGSSYEQYF
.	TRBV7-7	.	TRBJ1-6	TGTGCTAGCAGCTTAAAGAGTGATTCACCCCTCCACTTT	CASSLKSDSPLHF
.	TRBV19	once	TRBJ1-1	TGTGCCAGTAGTATTGGTTACAGGGATAACACTGAAGCTTTCTTT	CASSIGYRDNTEAFF
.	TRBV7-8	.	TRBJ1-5	TGTGCCAGCAGCCTTACAGGGTTAAGCAATCAGCCCCAGCATTTT	CASSLTGLSNQPQHF
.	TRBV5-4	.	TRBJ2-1	TGTGCCAGCAGCTTGGGTGCAGGGAGGAGTGGGAATGAGCAGTTCTTC	CASSLGAGRSGNEQFF
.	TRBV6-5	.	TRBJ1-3	TGTGCCAGCACTCCGGGAACAAACTCTGGAAACACCATATATTTT	CASTPGTNSGNTIYF
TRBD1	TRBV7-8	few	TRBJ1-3	TGTGCCAGCAGCCCTACGACAGGGGGCTCTGGAAACACCATATATTTT	CASSPTTGGSGNTIYF
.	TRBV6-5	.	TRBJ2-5	TGTGCCAGCAGACTACACAGGTCGGTGGAGACCCAGTACTTC	CASRLHRSVETQYF
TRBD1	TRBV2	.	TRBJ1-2	TGTGCCAGCAGATCCGGGACAGGGGACAACTATGGCTACACCTTC	CASRSGTGDNYGYTF
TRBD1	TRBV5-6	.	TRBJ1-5	TGTGCCAGCAGTTGGTCAGGGGGGATAAATCAGCCCCAGCATTTT	CASSWSGGINQPQHF
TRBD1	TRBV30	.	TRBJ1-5	TGTGCCTGGACAACAGGGGGTGGGCAGCCCCAGCATTTT	CAWTTGGGQPQHF
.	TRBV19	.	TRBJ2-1	TGTGCCAGTAGTAGATGGCAGGACTCATACAATGAGCAGTTCTTC	CASSRWQDSYNEQFF
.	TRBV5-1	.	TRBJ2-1	TGCGCCAGCAGCTTTCTAGGGGACGAATACAATGAGCAGTTCTTC	CASSFLGDEYNEQFF
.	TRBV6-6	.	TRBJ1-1	TGTGCCAGCAGTCAGGTCGGGGGTTACACTGAAGCTTTCTTT	CASSQVGGYTEAFF
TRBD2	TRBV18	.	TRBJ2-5	TGTGCCAGCTCACCACGGGGTAGCGGGAGCCAAGAGACCCAGTACTTC	CASSPRGSGSQETQYF
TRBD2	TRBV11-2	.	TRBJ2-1	TGTGCCAGCAGCCCCCGACTAGCGGGGGTATACAATGAGCAGTTCTTC	CASSPRLAGVYNEQFF
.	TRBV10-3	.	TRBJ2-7	TGTGCCATCAGTGAATCAGCACAAGGAGGCTCCTACGAGCAGTACTTC	CAISESAQGGSYEQYF
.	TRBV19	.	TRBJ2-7	TGTGCCAGTAGTATAGGCCCAGGGGCCACCTACGAGCAGTACTTC	CASSIGPGATYEQYF
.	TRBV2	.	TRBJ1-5	TGTGCCAGCAGTGGGGGACTTGGTTACAATCAGCCCCAGCATTTT	CASSGGLGYNQPQHF
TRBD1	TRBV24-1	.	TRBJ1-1	TGTGCCACCAGACCCACGGGACAGGGCGGTGAAGCTTTCTTT	CATRPTGQGGEAFF
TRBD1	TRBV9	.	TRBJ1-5	TGTGCCAGCAGCTCAACAGGGGGGTCGAATCAGCCCCAGCATTTT	CASSSTGGSNQPQHF
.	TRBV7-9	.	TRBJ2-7	TGTGCCAGCCAACTAGGCGCGGGGGAGCAGTACTTC	CASQLGAGEQYF
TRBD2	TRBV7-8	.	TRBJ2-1	TGTGCCAGCAGCTTAGCGAGGACTAGCTTTGAGCAGTTCTTC	CASSLARTSFEQFF
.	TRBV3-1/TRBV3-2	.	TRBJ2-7	TGTGCCAGCAGCCAAGAAGGAGGTGGGGCACTCTACGAGCAGTACTTC	CASSQEGGGALYEQYF
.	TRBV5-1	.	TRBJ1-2	TGCGCCAGCAGCCCCGAGGACCTCTCCAGCTACACCTTC	CASSPEDLSSYTF
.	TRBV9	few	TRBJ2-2	TGTGCCAGCAGCGTAGAAGGGTGGACCGGCGGGGAGCTGTTTTTT	CASSVEGWTGGELFF
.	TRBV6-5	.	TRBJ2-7	TGTGCCAGCAGTTACTCGGGGGCAGGCAATCCCTACGAGCAGTACTTC	CASSYSGAGNPYEQYF
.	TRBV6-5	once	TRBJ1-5	TGTGCCAGCAGTTGGGGTCGGCAGAGCAATCAGCCCCAGCATTTT	CASSWGRQSNQPQHF
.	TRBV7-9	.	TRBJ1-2	TGTGCCAGCAGCTTAGAGTTCGGCACTAAAACCCCACAAACCTTC	CASSLEFGTKTPQTF
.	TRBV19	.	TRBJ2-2	TGTGCCAGTAGTATCGTGAGGGGCACCGGGGAGCTGTTTTTT	CASSIVRGTGELFF
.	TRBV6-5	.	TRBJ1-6	TGTGCCAGCAGTTTCGATATGGTGGGTTCACCCCTCCACTTT	CASSFDMVGSPLHF